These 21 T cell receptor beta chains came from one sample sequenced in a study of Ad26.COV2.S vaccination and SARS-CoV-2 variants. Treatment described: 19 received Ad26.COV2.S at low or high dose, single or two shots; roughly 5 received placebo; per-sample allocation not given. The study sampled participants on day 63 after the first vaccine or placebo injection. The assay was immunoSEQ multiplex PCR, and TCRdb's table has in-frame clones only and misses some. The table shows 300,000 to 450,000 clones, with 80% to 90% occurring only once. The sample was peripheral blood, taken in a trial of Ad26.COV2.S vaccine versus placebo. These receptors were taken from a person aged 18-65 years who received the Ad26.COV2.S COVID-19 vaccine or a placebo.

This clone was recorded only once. CDR3 DNA: TGTGCCAGCAGCTTTGACAGGGCCCAAGAGACCCAGTACTTC. It specifies CASSFDRAQETQYF. The rearrangement uses TRBV7-2 and TRBJ2-5, with TRBD1 matching over 7 bases. V dropped 3 bases and J dropped 1; count of bases not matched to a gene: 2. The CDR3 runs to 14 residues. Germline loops: CDR1 SGHTA, CDR2 FQGNSA.

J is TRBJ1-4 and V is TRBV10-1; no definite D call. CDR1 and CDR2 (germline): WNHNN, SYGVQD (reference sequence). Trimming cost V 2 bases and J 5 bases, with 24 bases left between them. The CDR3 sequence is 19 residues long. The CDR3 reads CASSEVAQRVDLMNEKLFF. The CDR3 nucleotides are TGCGCCAGCAGTGAGGTAGCGCAGAGGGTTGACTTGATGAATGAAAAACTGTTTTTT.

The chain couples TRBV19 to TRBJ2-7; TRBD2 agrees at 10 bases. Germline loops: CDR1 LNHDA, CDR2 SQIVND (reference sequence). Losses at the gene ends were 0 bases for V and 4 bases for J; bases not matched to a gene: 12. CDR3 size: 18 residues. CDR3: CASSIDERDSGRQYEQYF. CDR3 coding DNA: TGTGCCAGTAGTATAGATGAAAGAGATAGCGGGAGGCAGTACGAGCAGTACTTC.

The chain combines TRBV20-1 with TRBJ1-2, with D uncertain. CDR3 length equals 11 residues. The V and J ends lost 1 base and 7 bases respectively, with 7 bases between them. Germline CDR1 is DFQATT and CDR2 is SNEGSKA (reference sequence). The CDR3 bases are TGCAGTGCTAGAGTCGACGTTGGCTACACCTTC. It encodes CSARVDVGYTF.

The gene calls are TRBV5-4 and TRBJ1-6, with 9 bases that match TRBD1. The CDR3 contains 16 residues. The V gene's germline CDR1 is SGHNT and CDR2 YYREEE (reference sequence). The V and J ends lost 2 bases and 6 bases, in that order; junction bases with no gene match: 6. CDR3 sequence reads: CASSFPDRGPNSPLHF. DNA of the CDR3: TGTGCCAGCAGCTTTCCGGACAGGGGTCCTAATTCACCCCTCCACTTT.

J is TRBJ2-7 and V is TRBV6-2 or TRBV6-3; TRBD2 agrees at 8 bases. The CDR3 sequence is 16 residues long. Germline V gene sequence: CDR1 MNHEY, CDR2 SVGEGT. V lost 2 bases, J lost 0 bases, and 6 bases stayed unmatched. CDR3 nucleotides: TGTGCCAGCAGTTACAGCCTAGCGGGCCTCTCCTACGAGCAGTACTTC. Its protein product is CASSYSLAGLSYEQYF.

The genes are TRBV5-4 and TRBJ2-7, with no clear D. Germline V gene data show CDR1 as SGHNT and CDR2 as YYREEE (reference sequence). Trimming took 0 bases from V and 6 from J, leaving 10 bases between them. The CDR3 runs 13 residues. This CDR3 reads CASSLATAGEQYF. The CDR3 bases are TGTGCCAGCAGCTTGGCGACGGCCGGCGAGCAGTACTTC.

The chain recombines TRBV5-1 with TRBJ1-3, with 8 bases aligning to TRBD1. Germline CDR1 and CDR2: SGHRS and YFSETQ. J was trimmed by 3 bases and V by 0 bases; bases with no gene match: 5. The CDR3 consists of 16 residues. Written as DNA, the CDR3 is TGCGCCAGCAGCTTGGGCCAGGGGGCCGGTGGAAACACCATATATTTT. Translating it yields CASSLGQGAGGNTIYF.

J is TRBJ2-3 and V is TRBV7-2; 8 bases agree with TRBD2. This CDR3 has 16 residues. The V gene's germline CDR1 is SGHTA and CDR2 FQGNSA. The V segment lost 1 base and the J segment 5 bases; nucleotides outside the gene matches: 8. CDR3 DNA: TGTGCCAGCAGCTTAGGGACTAGCCCATGGAGAGATACGCAGTATTTT. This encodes CASSLGTSPWRDTQYF.

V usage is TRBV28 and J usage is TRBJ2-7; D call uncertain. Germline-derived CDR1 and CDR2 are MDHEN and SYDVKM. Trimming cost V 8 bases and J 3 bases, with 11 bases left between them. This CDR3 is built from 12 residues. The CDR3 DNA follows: TGTGCCAGCCAGCCGGACCGCTACGAGCAGTACTTC. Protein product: CASQPDRYEQYF.

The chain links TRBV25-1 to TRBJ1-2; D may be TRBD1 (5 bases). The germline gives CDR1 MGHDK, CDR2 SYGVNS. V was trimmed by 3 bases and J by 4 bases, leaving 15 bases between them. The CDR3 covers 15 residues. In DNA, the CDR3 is TGTGCCAGCAGTGATTCCGGTGGGGGGTCCTATGGCTACACCTTC. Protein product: CASSDSGGGSYGYTF.

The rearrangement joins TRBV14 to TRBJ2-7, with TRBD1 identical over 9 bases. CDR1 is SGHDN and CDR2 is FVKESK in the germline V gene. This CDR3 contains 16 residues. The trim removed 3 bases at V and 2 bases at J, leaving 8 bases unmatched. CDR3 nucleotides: TGTGCCAGCAGCCAGGTACCGGGACAGGGAACCTACGAGCAGTACTTC. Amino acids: CASSQVPGQGTYEQYF.

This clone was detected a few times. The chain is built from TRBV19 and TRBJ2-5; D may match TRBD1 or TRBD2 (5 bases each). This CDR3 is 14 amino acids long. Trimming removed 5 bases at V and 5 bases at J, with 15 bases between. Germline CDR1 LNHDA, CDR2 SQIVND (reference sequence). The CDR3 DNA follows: TGTGCCAGTAGTTACGGGACCCTTGGGGAGACCCAGTACTTC. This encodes CASSYGTLGETQYF.

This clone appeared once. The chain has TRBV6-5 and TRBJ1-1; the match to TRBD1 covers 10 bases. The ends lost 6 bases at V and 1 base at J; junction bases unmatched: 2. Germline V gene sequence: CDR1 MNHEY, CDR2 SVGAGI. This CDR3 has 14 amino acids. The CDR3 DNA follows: TGTGCCAGCAGATGGGACAGGGGGAACACTGAAGCTTTCTTT. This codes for CASRWDRGNTEAFF.

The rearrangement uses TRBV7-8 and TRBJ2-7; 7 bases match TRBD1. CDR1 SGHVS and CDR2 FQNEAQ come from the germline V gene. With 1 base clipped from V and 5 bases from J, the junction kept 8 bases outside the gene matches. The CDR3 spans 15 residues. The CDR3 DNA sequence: TGTGCCAGCAGCTTAGGTCTCAGGGGGTTCAACGAGCAGTACTTC. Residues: CASSLGLRGFNEQYF.

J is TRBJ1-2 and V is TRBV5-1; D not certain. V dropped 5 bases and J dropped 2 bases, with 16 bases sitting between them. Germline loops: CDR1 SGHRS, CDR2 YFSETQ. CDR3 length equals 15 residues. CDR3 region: CASRAPGSLNYGYTF. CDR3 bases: TGCGCCAGCAGGGCCCCCGGATCCTTGAACTATGGCTACACCTTC.

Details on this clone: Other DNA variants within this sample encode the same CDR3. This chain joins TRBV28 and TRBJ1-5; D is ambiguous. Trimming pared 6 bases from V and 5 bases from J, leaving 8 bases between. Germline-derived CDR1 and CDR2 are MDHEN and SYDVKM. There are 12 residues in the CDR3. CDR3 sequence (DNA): TGTGCCAGCAGCTCATCCGATCAGCCCCAGCATTTT. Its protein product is CASSSSDQPQHF.

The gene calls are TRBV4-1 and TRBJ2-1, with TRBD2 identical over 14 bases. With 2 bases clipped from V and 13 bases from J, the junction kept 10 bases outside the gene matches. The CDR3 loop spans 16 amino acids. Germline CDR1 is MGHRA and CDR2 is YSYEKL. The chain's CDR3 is CASSQPPGLAGVRQFF. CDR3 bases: TGCGCCAGCAGCCAACCCCCGGGACTAGCGGGAGTCCGACAGTTCTTC.

The CDR3 DNA is TGCAGCGTTCTGGAGGGGTCTAACTATGGCTACACCTTC. This gives the protein CSVLEGSNYGYTF. The genes are TRBV29-1 and TRBJ1-2, with D tentatively TRBD1 (5 bases). The CDR3 is 13 amino acids. Trimming shortened V by 5 bases and J by 0 bases, and 10 bases separated the two germline ends. From germline, CDR1 is SQVTM and CDR2 ANQGSEA.

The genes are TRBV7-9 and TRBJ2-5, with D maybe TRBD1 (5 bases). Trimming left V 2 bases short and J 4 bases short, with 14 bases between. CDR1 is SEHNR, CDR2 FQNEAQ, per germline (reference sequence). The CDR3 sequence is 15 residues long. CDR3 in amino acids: CASSLSGVGLETQYF. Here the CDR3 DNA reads TGTGCCAGCAGCTTAAGTGGGGTGGGGCTAGAGACCCAGTACTTC. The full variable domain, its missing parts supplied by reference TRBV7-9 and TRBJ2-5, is DTGVSQNPRHKITKRGQNVTFRCDPISEHNRLYWYRQTLGQGPEFLTYFQNEAQLEKSRLLSDRFSAERPKGSFSTLEIQRTEQGDSAMYLCASSLSGVGLETQYFGPGTRLLVL.

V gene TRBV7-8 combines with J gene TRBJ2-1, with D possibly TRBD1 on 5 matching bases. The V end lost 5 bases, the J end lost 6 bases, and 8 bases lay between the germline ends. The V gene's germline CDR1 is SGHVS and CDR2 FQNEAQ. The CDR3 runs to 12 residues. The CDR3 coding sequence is TGTGCCAGCAGCCGACAGCTCAATGAGCAGTTCTTC. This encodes CASSRQLNEQFF.